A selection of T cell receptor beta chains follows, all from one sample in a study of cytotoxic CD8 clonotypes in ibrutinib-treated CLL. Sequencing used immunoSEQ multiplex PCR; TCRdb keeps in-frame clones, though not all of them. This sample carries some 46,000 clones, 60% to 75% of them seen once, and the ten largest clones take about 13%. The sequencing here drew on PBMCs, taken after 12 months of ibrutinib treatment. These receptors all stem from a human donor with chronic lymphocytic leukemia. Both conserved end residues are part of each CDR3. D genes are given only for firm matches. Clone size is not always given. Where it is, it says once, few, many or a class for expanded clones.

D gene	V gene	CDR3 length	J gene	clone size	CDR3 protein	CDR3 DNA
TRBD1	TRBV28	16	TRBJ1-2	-	CASTIDLTRTGTGYTF	TGTGCCAGCACCATTGACCTCACGCGGACAGGGACTGGCTACACCTTC
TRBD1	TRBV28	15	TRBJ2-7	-	CASSLVGTGSYEQYF	TGTGCCAGCAGTTTGGTTGGGACAGGGAGCTACGAGCAGTACTTC
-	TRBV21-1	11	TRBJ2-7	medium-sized	CAKSTAYEQYF	TGTGCCAAATCGACAGCGTACGAGCAGTACTTC
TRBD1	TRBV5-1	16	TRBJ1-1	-	CASSFTGGEMSIGAFF	TGCGCCAGCAGCTTTACAGGGGGCGAGATGTCTATAGGAGCTTTCTTT
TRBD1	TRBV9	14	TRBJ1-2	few	CASSVRDRAYGYTF	TGTGCCAGCAGCGTACGGGACAGGGCCTATGGCTACACCTTC
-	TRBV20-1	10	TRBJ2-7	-	CSARTYEQYF	TGCAGTGCTAGAACCTACGAGCAGTACTTC
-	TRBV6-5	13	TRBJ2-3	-	CASSDSPTDTQYF	TGTGCCAGCAGTGACTCCCCCACAGATACGCAGTATTTT
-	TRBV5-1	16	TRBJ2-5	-	CASSPRGYTGGETQYF	TGCGCCAGCAGCCCTAGGGGGTACACTGGGGGTGAGACCCAGTACTTC
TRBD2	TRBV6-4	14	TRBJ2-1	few	CASSPGTSVDEQFF	TGTGCCAGCAGTCCCGGGACTAGCGTTGATGAGCAGTTCTTC
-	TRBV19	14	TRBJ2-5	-	CASSLLGGQETQYF	TGTGCCAGTAGTCTTCTCGGGGGCCAAGAGACCCAGTACTTC
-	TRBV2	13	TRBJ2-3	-	CASSDDWTDTQYF	TGTGCCAGCAGTGATGACTGGACAGATACGCAGTATTTT
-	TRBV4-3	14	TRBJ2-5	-	CASSQDVAGETQYF	TGCGCCAGCAGCCAAGATGTGGCGGGAGAGACCCAGTACTTC
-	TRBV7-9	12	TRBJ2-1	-	CASSRDIQEQFF	TGTGCCAGCAGCCGGGACATACAGGAGCAGTTCTTC
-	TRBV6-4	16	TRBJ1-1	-	CASSESYRVVNTEAFF	TGTGCCAGCAGTGAATCGTACAGGGTAGTGAACACTGAAGCTTTCTTT
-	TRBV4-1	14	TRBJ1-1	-	CASSQERASTEAFF	TGCGCCAGCAGCCAAGAACGGGCCTCCACTGAAGCTTTCTTT
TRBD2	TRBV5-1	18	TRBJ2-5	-	CASSLGASGRAGGETQYF	TGCGCCAGCAGCTTGGGAGCTAGCGGGAGGGCCGGCGGTGAGACCCAGTACTTC
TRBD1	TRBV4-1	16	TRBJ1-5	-	CASSRGDSYSNQPQHF	TGCGCCAGCAGCCGGGGGGACAGCTATAGCAATCAGCCCCAGCATTTT
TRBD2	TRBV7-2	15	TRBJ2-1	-	CASSLQGLATNEQFF	TGTGCCAGCAGCTTACAGGGACTAGCGACAAATGAGCAGTTCTTC
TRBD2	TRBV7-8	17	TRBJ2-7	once	CASSLVLAGGLPYEQYF	TGTGCCAGCAGCTTAGTACTAGCGGGGGGTCTACCCTACGAGCAGTACTTC
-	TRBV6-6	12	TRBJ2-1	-	CASSETSGEQFF	TGTGCCAGCAGTGAGACTAGTGGTGAGCAGTTCTTC
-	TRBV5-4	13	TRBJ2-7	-	CASSLQGPSEQYF	TGTGCCAGCAGCTTGCAGGGCCCCAGCGAGCAGTACTTC
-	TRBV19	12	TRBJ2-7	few	CASSSRLGEQYF	TGTGCCAGTAGTTCGAGACTTGGCGAGCAGTACTTC
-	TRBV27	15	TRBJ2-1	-	CASRPGVLSYNEQFF	TGTGCCAGCAGGCCCGGAGTGTTGAGCTACAATGAGCAGTTCTTC
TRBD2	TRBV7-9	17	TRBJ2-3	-	CASSLVASGRGADTQYF	TGTGCCAGCAGCTTAGTCGCTAGCGGGAGAGGGGCAGATACGCAGTATTTT
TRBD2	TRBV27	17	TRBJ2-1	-	CASSLWRAGGDYNEQFF	TGTGCCAGCAGTCTCTGGAGGGCGGGAGGGGACTACAATGAGCAGTTCTTC
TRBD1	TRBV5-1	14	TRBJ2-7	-	CASSTGTGAYEQYF	TGCGCCAGCAGCACAGGGACAGGGGCCTACGAGCAGTACTTC
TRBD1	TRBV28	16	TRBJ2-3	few	CASSYWTGDSTDTQYF	TGTGCCAGCAGTTACTGGACAGGGGATAGCACAGATACGCAGTATTTT
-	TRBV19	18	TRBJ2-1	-	CASSIPLRTALSYNEQFF	TGTGCCAGTAGTATCCCCCTTCGGACAGCCCTCTCCTACAATGAGCAGTTCTTC
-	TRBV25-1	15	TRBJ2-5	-	CATRASRSTQETQYF	TGTGCCACCCGGGCTTCCCGAAGTACCCAAGAGACCCAGTACTTC
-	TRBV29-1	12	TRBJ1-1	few	CSVVRGNTEAFF	TGCAGCGTTGTACGAGGGAACACTGAAGCTTTCTTT
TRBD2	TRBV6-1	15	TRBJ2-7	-	CASRKVAVAGDEQYF	TGTGCCAGCAGGAAGGTTGCGGTAGCGGGAGACGAGCAGTACTTC
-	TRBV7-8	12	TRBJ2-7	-	CASSLVPYEQYF	TGTGCCAGCAGCTTAGTCCCCTACGAGCAGTACTTC
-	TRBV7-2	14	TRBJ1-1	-	CASSQKRQITEAFF	TGTGCCAGCAGCCAAAAACGACAGATTACTGAAGCTTTCTTT
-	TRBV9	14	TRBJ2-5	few	CASSVDSGGETQYF	TGTGCCAGCAGCGTCGACAGTGGAGGAGAGACCCAGTACTTC
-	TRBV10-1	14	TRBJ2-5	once	CASSVDSAQETQYF	TGCGCCAGCAGTGTAGATAGCGCCCAAGAGACCCAGTACTTC
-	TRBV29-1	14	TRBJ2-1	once	CSVPTSSSYNEQFF	TGCAGCGTACCGACTTCAAGCTCCTACAATGAGCAGTTCTTC
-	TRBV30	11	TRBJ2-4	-	CAWSPQNIQYF	TGTGCCTGGTCCCCCCAAAACATTCAGTACTTC
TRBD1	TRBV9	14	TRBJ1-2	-	CASRGVGGDYGYTF	TGTGCCAGCAGAGGGGTAGGGGGCGACTATGGCTACACCTTC
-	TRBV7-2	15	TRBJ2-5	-	CASSKRADRQETQYF	TGTGCCAGCAGCAAGAGGGCGGACCGCCAAGAGACCCAGTACTTC
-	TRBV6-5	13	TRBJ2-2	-	CASSRTAPGELFF	TGTGCCAGCAGTCGTACAGCTCCCGGGGAGCTGTTTTTT
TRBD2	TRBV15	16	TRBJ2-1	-	CATSSQAGGRVNEQFF	TGTGCCACCAGCTCACAAGCGGGAGGGCGCGTCAATGAGCAGTTCTTC
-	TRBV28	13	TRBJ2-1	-	CASGGDLNNEQFF	TGTGCCAGCGGAGGGGACCTAAACAATGAGCAGTTCTTC
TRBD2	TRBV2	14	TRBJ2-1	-	CASSSGTSAPEQFF	TGTGCCAGCAGTTCCGGGACTAGCGCCCCAGAGCAGTTCTTC
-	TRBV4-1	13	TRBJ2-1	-	CASSPDREDEQFF	TGCGCCAGCAGCCCCGACAGGGAGGACGAGCAGTTCTTC
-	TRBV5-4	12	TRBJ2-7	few	CASSSDLYEQYF	TGTGCCAGCAGTTCCGACCTCTACGAGCAGTACTTC
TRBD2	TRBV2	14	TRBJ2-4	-	CASSRLAEENIQYF	TGTGCCAGCAGTCGACTAGCGGAAGAAAACATTCAGTACTTC
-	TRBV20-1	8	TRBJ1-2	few	CSAQGYTF	TGCAGTGCGCAGGGCTACACCTTC
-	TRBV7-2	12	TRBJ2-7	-	CASSLANYEQYF	TGTGCCAGCAGCTTAGCAAACTACGAGCAGTACTTC
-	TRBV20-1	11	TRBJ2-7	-	CSATADYEQYF	TGCAGTGCTACCGCAGATTACGAGCAGTACTTC
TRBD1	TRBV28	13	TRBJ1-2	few	CASSLDRVGGYTF	TGTGCCAGCAGCTTGGACAGGGTTGGTGGCTACACCTTC
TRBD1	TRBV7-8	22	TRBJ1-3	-	CASSWGFKDRHTLTLSGNTIYF	TGTGCCAGCAGCTGGGGTTTCAAGGACAGGCATACCTTAACGCTCTCTGGAAACACCATATATTTT
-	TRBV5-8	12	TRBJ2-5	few	CASSLYQETQYF	TGTGCCAGCAGCCTATACCAAGAGACCCAGTACTTC
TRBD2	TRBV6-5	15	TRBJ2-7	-	CASSFGLASTYEQYF	TGTGCCAGCAGTTTCGGACTAGCGTCTACCTACGAGCAGTACTTC
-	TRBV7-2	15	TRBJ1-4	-	CASSPQRGTNEKLFF	TGTGCCAGCAGCCCTCAACGGGGGACTAATGAAAAACTGTTTTTT
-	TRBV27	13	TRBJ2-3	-	CASSQRLLDTQYF	TGTGCCAGCAGTCAGAGACTATTAGATACGCAGTATTTT
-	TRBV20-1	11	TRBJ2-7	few	CSADMRYEQYF	TGCAGTGCTGACATGCGGTACGAGCAGTACTTC
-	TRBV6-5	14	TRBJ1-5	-	CASRGGGGNQPQHF	TGTGCCAGCAGGGGGGGAGGGGGCAATCAGCCCCAGCATTTT
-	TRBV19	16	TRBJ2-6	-	CASSVGRSSGANVLTF	TGTGCCAGTAGTGTAGGACGGAGCTCTGGGGCCAACGTCCTGACTTTC
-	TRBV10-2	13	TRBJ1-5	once	CASSDGYNQPQHF	TGCGCCAGCAGTGATGGTTACAATCAGCCCCAGCATTTT